Listed below are T cell receptor beta chains from one sample, sequenced in a study of CD8 T cells in ankylosing spondylitis. Via MiXCR, TCRdb re-called the 5' RACE reads, giving one row per CDR3 protein. This table holds 30,000 to 45,000 distinct CDR3 sequences, approximately 16% found once. Sequenced input: blood. The source is a male donor with ankylosing spondylitis or in good health (not recorded which). Each CDR3 is given with its conserved first and last residue. A D gene is named only where the DNA matches it firmly. Rows give clone size only sometimes, using once, few, many, or a class for an expanded clone.

len,d_gene,v_gene,abundance,j_gene,CDR3aa,CDR3nt
13,NA,TRBV29-1,NA,TRBJ2-1,CSVQPDRYNEQFF,TGCAGCGTTCAACCGGACCGGTACAATGAGCAGTTCTTC
15,TRBD2,TRBV20-1,NA,TRBJ2-1,CSANRLAGFYNEQFF,TGCAGTGCCAACCGACTAGCGGGGTTCTACAATGAGCAGTTCTTC
15,TRBD2,TRBV11-1,few,TRBJ2-3,CASSFGKREGDTQYF,TGTGCCAGCAGCTTCGGGAAGCGGGAGGGAGATACGCAGTATTTT
14,NA,TRBV20-1,NA,TRBJ2-2,CSARDLGSGGELFF,TGCAGTGCTAGAGATCTGGGGTCTGGCGGGGAGCTGTTTTTT
14,NA,TRBV12-3/TRBV12-4,few,TRBJ2-1,CASSTGLTYNEQFF,TGTGCCAGCAGTACCGGGTTGACCTACAATGAGCAGTTCTTC
14,NA,TRBV7-2,NA,TRBJ1-1,CASSPPGAVTEAFF,TGTGCCAGCAGCCCTCCGGGGGCAGTCACTGAAGCTTTCTTT
14,NA,TRBV4-2,NA,TRBJ2-5,CASSQVGGAETQYF,TGTGCCAGCAGCCAAGTCGGTGGCGCGGAGACCCAGTACTTC
13,NA,TRBV20-1,many,TRBJ1-4,CSATAGGREKLFF,TGCAGTGCCACCGCGGGGGGCCGGGAAAAACTGTTTTTT
16,NA,TRBV5-1,few,TRBJ2-3,CASSLETDTSTDTQYF,TGCGCCAGCAGCTTGGAGACAGATACTAGCACAGATACGCAGTATTTT
13,NA,TRBV20-1,NA,TRBJ2-3,CSAGARFTDTQYF,TGCAGTGCTGGGGCCAGGTTCACAGATACGCAGTATTTT
14,TRBD2,TRBV28,NA,TRBJ2-1,CASSFRLAVNEQFF,TGTGCCAGCAGTTTTAGACTAGCGGTCAATGAGCAGTTCTTC
13,TRBD1,TRBV20-1,few,TRBJ2-5,CSASRGRRETQYF,TGCAGTGCTAGCAGGGGGCGCAGGGAGACCCAGTACTTC
15,NA,TRBV24-1,NA,TRBJ2-7,CATSDGTDRRDEQYF,TGTGCCACCAGTGATGGGACGGACCGGAGGGACGAGCAGTACTTC
14,NA,TRBV9,NA,TRBJ1-1,CASSPRLRFTEAFF,TGTGCCAGCAGCCCCCGGTTGAGGTTCACTGAAGCTTTCTTT
14,TRBD2,TRBV20-1,few,TRBJ2-1,CSARGLAGFNEQFF,TGCAGTGCTAGAGGTCTAGCGGGGTTTAATGAGCAGTTCTTC
13,NA,TRBV29-1,few,TRBJ2-7,CRDPGTATYEQYF,TGCAGAGATCCCGGGACTGCAACCTACGAGCAGTACTTC
15,NA,TRBV9,NA,TRBJ2-3,CASSVESSAADTQYF,TGTGCCAGCAGCGTAGAGTCGAGCGCCGCAGATACGCAGTATTTT
16,NA,TRBV4-3,NA,TRBJ1-4,CASSRLSGGTNEKLFF,TGCGCCAGCAGCCGGCTTTCGGGGGGTACTAATGAAAAACTGTTTTTT
15,NA,TRBV12-3/TRBV12-4,few,TRBJ2-3,CASSTQTASTDTQYF,TGTGCCAGCAGTACTCAGACAGCTAGCACAGATACGCAGTATTTT
12,NA,TRBV7-6,NA,TRBJ2-5,CASRGRIETQYF,TGTGCCAGCCGGGGCAGAATTGAGACCCAGTACTTC
15,NA,TRBV5-1,NA,TRBJ1-2,CASSLEGTFRGGYTF,TGCGCCAGCAGCTTGGAGGGGACCTTCCGTGGGGGCTACACCTTC
14,TRBD1,TRBV6-6,few,TRBJ2-2,CASSRTGHRGELFF,TGTGCCAGCAGCCGGACAGGGCACCGCGGGGAGCTGTTTTTT
15,TRBD1,TRBV3-1,few,TRBJ2-1,CASSPGQGVYNEQFF,TGTGCCAGCAGCCCTGGACAGGGTGTTTACAATGAGCAGTTCTTC
15,NA,TRBV5-1,NA,TRBJ2-2,CASSIRESNTGELFF,TGCGCCAGCAGCATCCGGGAGAGTAACACCGGGGAGCTGTTTTTT
14,NA,TRBV5-1,NA,TRBJ2-1,CASSSGLKGNEQFF,TGCGCCAGCAGCTCGGGCCTTAAGGGTAATGAGCAGTTCTTC
15,TRBD2,TRBV20-1,few,TRBJ2-3,CSARDPSGLVDTQYF,TGCAGTGCTAGAGATCCTAGCGGGTTGGTAGATACGCAGTATTTT
14,NA,TRBV6-1,NA,TRBJ2-3,CASKGLTSTDTQYF,TGTGCCAGTAAAGGCCTCACAAGCACAGATACGCAGTATTTT
13,NA,TRBV6-5,many,TRBJ2-5,CASREAGRETQYF,TGTGCCAGCAGGGAGGCGGGAAGGGAGACCCAGTACTTC
13,NA,TRBV12-3/TRBV12-4,NA,TRBJ1-1,CASHAAWATEAFF,TGTGCCAGCCATGCGGCATGGGCCACTGAAGCTTTCTTT
14,NA,TRBV7-9,few,TRBJ1-1,CASRLWQPNTEAFF,TGTGCCAGCAGACTGTGGCAGCCTAACACTGAAGCTTTCTTT
12,NA,TRBV7-2,few,TRBJ2-2,CASSPITGELFF,TGTGCCAGCAGCCCCATCACCGGGGAGCTGTTTTTT
15,NA,TRBV7-8,medium-sized,TRBJ2-2,CASSLLQGPTGELFF,TGTGCCAGCAGCTTATTACAGGGCCCCACCGGGGAGCTGTTTTTT
13,NA,TRBV7-2,NA,TRBJ2-3,CASILRGSDTQYF,TGTGCCAGCATCCTAAGGGGGTCAGATACGCAGTATTTT
14,NA,TRBV7-9,few,TRBJ1-1,CASSFQGRNTEAFF,TGTGCCAGCAGCTTCCAGGGGAGGAACACTGAAGCTTTCTTT
15,NA,TRBV12-3/TRBV12-4,NA,TRBJ2-1,CASSLGDNSYNEQFF,TGTGCCAGCAGTTTAGGGGACAACTCCTACAATGAGCAGTTCTTC
17,TRBD2,TRBV27,NA,TRBJ2-3,CASSPRRLAGGVDTQYF,TGTGCCAGCAGTCCTCGCCGACTAGCGGGGGGGGTAGATACGCAGTATTTT
14,NA,TRBV20-1,NA,TRBJ2-1,CSTALSPIPNEQFF,TGCAGTACAGCCCTATCCCCTATCCCCAATGAGCAGTTCTTC
12,NA,TRBV20-1,NA,TRBJ2-7,CSAGPGNYEQYF,TGCAGTGCTGGGCCGGGAAACTACGAGCAGTACTTC
15,TRBD2,TRBV11-2,few,TRBJ2-7,CASSSIRLARHEQYF,TGTGCCAGCAGTTCCATCCGACTAGCTCGGCACGAGCAGTACTTC
14,NA,TRBV7-3,NA,TRBJ2-2,CASSPGQHTGELFF,TGTGCCAGCAGCCCGGGACAACACACCGGGGAGCTGTTTTTT